This TCR beta chain comes out of a study of persistence of HIV-infected CD4 T cells. Sequencing used immunoSEQ version 4 in survey mode. Profiling relied on immunoSEQ multiplex PCR, and the TCRdb table lists in-frame clones only, not all of them. The sample has under 60,000 clones, 70% to 80% seen once. With 4 bases removed from V and 3 bases from J, the gap between germline ends came to 9 bases. Germline lookup yields CDR1 MGHRA and CDR2 YSYEKL. The CDR3 spans 13 residues. As to this clone: As yet, its antigen is unknown.

Lysates of CMV-infected fibroblasts at around 10 ug/mL stimulated these cells. CD40L-negative CD69-negative CD45RO-high memory CD4+ T cells were sorted as populations depleted of antigen-responding cells. V is TRBV4-1 and J is TRBJ2-5; possibly TRBD2 for D (5 bases). The input for sequencing was CD4+ T cells sorted from PBMCs after approximately 19-hour stimulation, taken from a patient who received antiretroviral therapy. This sequence originates from an adult man with HIV who was CMV-seropositive. The CDR3 spells CASSPAVKETQYF. The DNA of the CDR3 is TGCGCCAGCAGCCCAGCGGTCAAAGAGACCCAGTACTTC.